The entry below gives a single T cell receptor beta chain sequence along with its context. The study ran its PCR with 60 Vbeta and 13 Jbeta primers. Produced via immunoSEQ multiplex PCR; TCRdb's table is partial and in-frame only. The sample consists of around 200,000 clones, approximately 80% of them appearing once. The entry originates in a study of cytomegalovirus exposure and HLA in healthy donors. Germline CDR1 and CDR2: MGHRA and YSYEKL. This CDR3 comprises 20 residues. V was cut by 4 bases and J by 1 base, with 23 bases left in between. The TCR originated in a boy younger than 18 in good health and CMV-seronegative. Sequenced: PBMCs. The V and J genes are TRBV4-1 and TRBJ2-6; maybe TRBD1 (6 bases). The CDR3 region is CASSPLPPGTSASGANVLTF. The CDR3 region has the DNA TGCGCCAGCAGCCCCCTACCCCCCGGGACATCAGCTTCTGGGGCCAACGTCCTGACTTTC.